These 7 T cell receptor beta chains originate from one sample sequenced in a study of regulatory T cells in long-lasting Graves disease (dated by TCRdb to the early 2020s). This specimen's time point label, per the study, means: newly diagnosed GD, antithyroid drugs for less than 3 months. For both TCR sequencing and RNA sequencing, RNA was extracted from PBMCs in TRIzol. Libraries were prepared through multiplex PCR. This sample was sequenced with an Illumina HiSeq 4000. CDR3 regions were amplified by Arm-PCR with iRepertoire HTBI primers to construct TCR beta libraries. The raw public reads went through TCRdb reprocessing: fastp at Q25, MiXCR clone calling, in-frame beta chains kept. Each CDR3 protein appears once, grouped with its most common genes and DNA. The sample contains 350,000 to 500,000 distinct CDR3 sequences, about 14% of them found a single time. In total, the top ten clones hold around a sixth of the sample.

The same sample was also used in a study of T cells in Graves' hyperthyroidism and ophthalmopathy.

This specimen consisted of peripheral blood mononuclear cells (PBMCs), obtained at new diagnosis, from a patient treated with antithyroid drugs. The receptor set was obtained from a woman aged 45-60 years with Graves disease. Donor details come from another sample of the same person, matched by shared clones.

In regard to this clonotype: A read error is likely here: a far larger clone is one base away. V is TRBV11-2 and J is TRBJ2-3; D is undetermined. The closer fit of TRBJ2-1 to the DNA end suggests the J call may be wrong. The CDR3 totals 17 residues. Germline lookup yields CDR1 SGHAT and CDR2 FQNNGV. The CDR3 loop reads CASSFRSSDTNYSEQFF. The CDR3 nucleotides read TGTGCCAGCAGTTTCCGGTCTTCGGATACTAATTACAGTGAGCAGTTCTTC.

For this clonotype: A much larger clone differs from this one at a single base, so this may be a read error. The V call is TRBV28, the J call TRBJ2-1; 10 bases agree with TRBD2. The CDR3 has 15 amino acids. Looked up from germline, CDR1 is MDHEN and CDR2 is SYDVKM. Germline trimming cut 10 bases from V and 7 bases from J; bases unmatched to any gene: 13. CDR3 nucleotides: TGTGCCAACAATTTGGCTAGCGGGAGTTTGAATGAGCAGTTCTTC. Encoded protein: CANNLASGSLNEQFF.

This clonotype appeared many times. V is TRBV12-3 or TRBV12-4 and J is TRBJ1-6; D is undetermined. V was cut by 2 bases and J by 8 bases, with 7 bases left in between. The CDR3 sequence is 13 residues long. The CDR3 region is CASSLRWDSPLHF. Here the CDR3 DNA reads TGTGCCAGCAGTTTACGGTGGGATTCACCCCTCCACTTT.

The V gene is TRBV6-1, the J gene TRBJ2-1; TRBD2 aligns across 12 bases. This CDR3 comprises 15 residues. Germline lookup yields CDR1 MNHNS and CDR2 SASEGT. Trimming took 7 bases from V and 7 from J; bases not matched to a gene: 8. For the CDR3, the DNA is TGTGCCAGCACCTCGGGACTAGCGGGTGCTAATGAGCAGTTCTTC. The encoded protein is CASTSGLAGANEQFF.

The sample holds many counts of this clonotype. The V call is TRBV28, the J call TRBJ2-1; 13 nucleotides align to TRBD2. The CDR3 spans 16 residues. Per germline, CDR1 MDHEN and CDR2 SYDVKM. V shed 5 bases, J shed 7 bases, and the junction held 8 bases outside the gene matches. This CDR3 is CASSPGLAGDINEQFF. The CDR3 DNA follows: TGTGCCAGCAGTCCCGGACTAGCGGGAGATATTAATGAGCAGTTCTTC.

This clonotype was seen many times. In DNA, the CDR3 is TGTGCCAGCAGCCTACCGTGGGCTAGCGGCTCCACAGATACGCAGTATTTT. Protein: CASSLPWASGSTDTQYF. The chain employs TRBV7-8 and TRBJ2-3; 7 positions agree with TRBD2. This CDR3 region has 17 residues. Germline V lookup: CDR1 SGHVS, CDR2 FQNEAQ. V gave up 5 bases and J gave up 2 bases; unmatched junction bases: 13.

A few counts support this clonotype. This rearrangement joins TRBV5-1 to TRBJ2-5; 13 positions agree with TRBD2. Germline V gene sequence: CDR1 SGHRS, CDR2 YFSETQ. V dropped 0 bases and J dropped 9; count of bases not matched to a gene: 8. The CDR3 has 16 residues. The CDR3 DNA reads as TGCGCCAGCAGCTTGGGAGGACTAGCGGGAGCTGGGGCCCAGTACTTC. Encoded protein: CASSLGGLAGAGAQYF.